This T cell receptor beta chain was obtained from a study of cytomegalovirus exposure and HLA in healthy donors. General study results and limits: Analyzed later, association rates of TCRs varied across HLA loci, with DRB1 most and HLA-C fewest.

As concerns this clone: What it recognizes is unknown.

Use of 60 Vbeta and 13 Jbeta primers characterized the PCR. Assay used: immunoSEQ multiplex PCR; TCRdb lists only in-frame clones, some missing. The repertoire holds roughly 130,000 clones, with approximately 80% as singletons. CDR3 length equals 16 residues. After removal of 2 bases from V and 1 base from J, the junction contained 6 bases not matched to a gene. Germline V gene sequence: CDR1 LNHDA, CDR2 SQIVND (reference sequence). This receptor was obtained from a woman aged 45-65 years in good health and CMV-seropositive. The chain links TRBV19 to TRBJ1-1; 8 bases map to TRBD1. Sequenced: PBMCs. The CDR3 DNA reads as TGTGCCAGTAGTATATGGACAGGGAGTAGGAACACTGAAGCTTTCTTT. Translation gives CASSIWTGSRNTEAFF.